This TCR beta chain was captured in a study of OX40 agonist ivuxolimab in advanced cancers. Trimming removed 6 bases at V and 3 bases at J, with 9 bases between. Germline CDR1 reads LNHDA; CDR2 reads SQIVND (reference sequence). This CDR3 is built from 14 residues. General study findings and limits: On average, a greater number of expanded clones characterised CD8+ T cells relative to CD4+.

A few counts support this clone. The antigen remains undetermined. Using immunoSEQ multiplex PCR, the repertoire was profiled, and TCRdb retains in-frame clones only, with some absent. The table lists around 67,000 clones, 80% to 85% of them singletons. This sequence was found in an adult with an advanced solid tumor such as melanoma, head and neck, liver or kidney cancer. The genes are TRBV19 and TRBJ1-6, with unresolved D. Sequences were derived from CD4+ or CD8+ T cells sorted from blood, sampled in a trial of the OX40 agonist ivuxolimab. The CDR3 DNA sequence: TGTGCCAGTAGCACCGGGATCTATAATTCACCCCTCCACTTT. As protein: CASSTGIYNSPLHF.